This TCR beta chain was sequenced during a study of metastatic and nonmetastatic thyroid tumors. Background on the study: Across peripheral blood and tumor or nodule tissue samples taken from malignant and benign thyroid patients, the repertoires were compared with one another. Study-level points and caveats: Across blood and tumor, TCR beta diversity in malignant thyroid tumors was reportedly significantly higher than in benign nodules.

A note on this clone: What it binds is unknown.

In the original analysis: Clinicopathological groups differed in CDR3, with these differences serving to build a distant-metastasis classifier for papillary thyroid cancer. TCRdb re-called clones via MiXCR from the PCR reads. The V and J calls shown here were made by TCRdb, not taken from the authors' results. Of 25,000 to 30,000 clones listed, roughly 25% were seen once; the top ten hold 6%. The CDR3 consists of 16 residues. CDR1 is DFQATT, CDR2 SNEGSKA, per germline (reference sequence). The V and J ends lost 1 base and 2 bases, in that order; junction bases with no gene match: 1. Until they underwent thyroid surgery, no patient had received any treatment.

The rearrangement uses TRBV20-1 and TRBJ2-3, with TRBD2 matching over 15 bases. The receptor's source is a female donor with papillary thyroid cancer or a benign thyroid nodule (not recorded which). Some clones in this sample may be carry-over from other donors' samples. Material: blood. The CDR3 is CSARGTSGGDTDTQYF. The CDR3 bases are TGCAGTGCTAGAGGGACTAGCGGGGGGGACACAGATACGCAGTATTTT.